This T cell receptor (beta chain) was sequenced during a study of T-cell memory formation after mild COVID-19. Study-wide results and caveats: Later expanders leaned CD4+, whereas clones that contracted between day 15 and 85 were balanced CD4/CD8.

Comment on this clonotype: What it recognizes is unknown.

TCRdb used MiXCR to reprocess the 5' RACE reads, holding one entry per CDR3 protein. The sample holds around 370,000 distinct CDR3 sequences, more than 20% seen once. The sequence was obtained from an adult woman who had mild COVID-19 (a few samples of this study predate the infection). Cell type and time point are not known. Sequencing used PBMCs or a T cell subset sorted from them (not recorded which).

DNA of the CDR3: TGCGCCAGCGGAGACAGGGGAAAAGAGACCCAGTACTTC. Translating gives CASGDRGKETQYF. The chain is built from TRBV4-1 and TRBJ2-5; TRBD1 agrees at 8 bases. The germline V gene has CDR1 MGHRA and CDR2 YSYEKL. V was pared by 8 bases and J by 3 bases, with 5 bases of the junction left unmatched. The CDR3 has 13 residues.